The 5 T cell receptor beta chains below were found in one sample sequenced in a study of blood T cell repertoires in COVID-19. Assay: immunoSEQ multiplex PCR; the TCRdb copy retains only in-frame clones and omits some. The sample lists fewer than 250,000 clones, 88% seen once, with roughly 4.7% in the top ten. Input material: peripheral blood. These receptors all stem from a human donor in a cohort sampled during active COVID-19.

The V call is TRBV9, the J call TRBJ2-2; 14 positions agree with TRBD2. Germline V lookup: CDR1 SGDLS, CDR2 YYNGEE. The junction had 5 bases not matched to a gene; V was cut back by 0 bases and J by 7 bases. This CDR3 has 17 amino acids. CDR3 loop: CASSVAGTSGRIGELFF. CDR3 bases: TGTGCCAGCAGCGTAGCCGGGACTAGCGGGAGAATCGGGGAGCTGTTTTTT.

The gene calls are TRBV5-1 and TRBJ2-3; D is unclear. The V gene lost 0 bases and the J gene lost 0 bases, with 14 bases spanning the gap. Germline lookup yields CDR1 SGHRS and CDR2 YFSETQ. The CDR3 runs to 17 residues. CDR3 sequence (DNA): TGCGCCAGCAGCTTGGCCTTTGCGGCCACTAGCACAGATACGCAGTATTTT. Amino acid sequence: CASSLAFAATSTDTQYF.

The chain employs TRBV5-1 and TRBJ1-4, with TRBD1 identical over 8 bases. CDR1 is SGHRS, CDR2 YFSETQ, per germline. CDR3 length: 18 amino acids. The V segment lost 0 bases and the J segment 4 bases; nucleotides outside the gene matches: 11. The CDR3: CASSLDSRQGPGNEKLFF. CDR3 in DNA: TGCGCCAGCAGCTTGGACTCCAGACAGGGGCCGGGTAATGAAAAACTGTTTTTT.

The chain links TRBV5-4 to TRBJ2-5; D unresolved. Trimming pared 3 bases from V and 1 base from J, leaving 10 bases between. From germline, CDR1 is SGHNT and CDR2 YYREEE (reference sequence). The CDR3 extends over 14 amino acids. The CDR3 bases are TGTGCCAGCAGCTCAACAGTGAGCCAAGAGACCCAGTACTTC. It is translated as CASSSTVSQETQYF.

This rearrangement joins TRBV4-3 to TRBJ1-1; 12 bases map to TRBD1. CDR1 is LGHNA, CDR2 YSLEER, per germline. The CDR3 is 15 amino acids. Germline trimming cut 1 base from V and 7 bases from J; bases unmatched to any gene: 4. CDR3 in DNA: TGCGCCAGCAGCCAAGGGGGACAGGGGGCCATTGAAGCTTTCTTT. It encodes CASSQGGQGAIEAFF.